The 16 T cell receptor beta chains below were found in one sample sequenced in a study of blood T cell repertoires in COVID-19. Sequencing was performed with immunoSEQ multiplex PCR; in TCRdb, only in-frame clones are kept and a portion is missing. This table holds about 130,000 clones, 90% to 95% found once. The sequenced sample was peripheral blood. The receptor source for this set is a man aged 50-59 years with COVID-19, enrolled during active disease.

This chain joins TRBV19 and TRBJ2-7, with D uncertain. Trimming cost V 7 bases and J 6 bases, with 13 bases left between them. There are 12 residues in the CDR3. Germline V gene lookup returns CDR1 LNHDA and CDR2 SQIVND (reference sequence). CDR3 DNA sequence: TGTGCCAGTACCTCCACCCCGGGCGAGCAGTACTTC. This codes for CASTSTPGEQYF. The whole variable domain, filled in from reference TRBV19 and TRBJ2-7, reads DGGITQSPKYLFRKEGQNVTLSCEQNLNHDAMYWYRQDPGQGLRLIYYSQIVNDFQKGDIAEGYSVSREKKESFPLTVTSAQKNPTAFYLCASTSTPGEQYFGPGTRLTVT.

The chain carries TRBV5-6 and TRBJ2-7; D gene ambiguous. Germline V gene sequence: CDR1 SGHDT, CDR2 YYEEEE. Trimming took 1 base from V and 6 from J, leaving 14 bases between them. The CDR3 length is 14 residues. DNA of the CDR3: TGTGCCAGCAGCTTGCCGAGCACTGAGATCGAGCAGTACTTC. Protein: CASSLPSTEIEQYF. Looking up the rest from reference TRBV5-6 and TRBJ2-7 gives the full variable domain: DAGVTQSPTHLIKTRGQQVTLRCSPKSGHDTVSWYQQALGQGPQFIFQYYEEEERQRGNFPDRFSGHQFPNYSSELNVNALLLGDSALYLCASSLPSTEIEQYFGPGTRLTVT.

The chain links TRBV6-5 to TRBJ2-7, with 15 bases lining up with TRBD2. This CDR3 spans 14 amino acids. Unmatched junction bases numbered 0, after V lost 6 bases and J lost 3 bases. The germline CDR1 and CDR2 sequences are MNHEY and SVGAGI. The CDR3 DNA follows: TGTGCCAGCAGGGGACTAGCGGGAGGCTACGAGCAGTACGTC. Its protein product is CASRGLAGGYEQYV.

The rearrangement uses TRBV9 and TRBJ2-7; TRBD2 aligns across 8 bases. The CDR3 is 16 residues long. V dropped 4 bases and J dropped 0; count of bases not matched to a gene: 9. CDR1 and CDR2 from the germline V gene are SGDLS and YYNGEE. CDR3: CASSQSGGSSSYEQYF. For the CDR3, the DNA is TGTGCCAGCAGCCAAAGCGGGGGATCCAGCTCCTACGAGCAGTACTTC. The full variable domain, rest sourced from reference TRBV9 and TRBJ2-7, is DSGVTQTPKHLITATGQRVTLRCSPRSGDLSVYWYQQSLDQGLQFLIQYYNGEERAKGNILERFSAQQFPDLHSELNLSSLELGDSALYFCASSQSGGSSSYEQYFGPGTRLTVT.

This chain links TRBV13 with TRBJ2-3, with 11 bases matching TRBD2. CDR1 and CDR2 (germline): PRHDT, FYEKMQ (reference sequence). This CDR3 has 20 residues. Trimming cost V 1 base and J 5 bases; bases outside gene matches: 17. This chain's CDR3 is CASSLEERLAGGSPRDTQYF. CDR3 DNA: TGTGCCAGCAGCTTAGAGGAACGCCTAGCGGGAGGCTCACCCAGAGATACGCAGTATTTT.

This clone has a single count. The V call is TRBV27, the J call TRBJ2-7, with D perhaps TRBD2 (6 bases). V lost 5 bases to trimming and J lost 1 base, with 15 bases between them. Germline V gene data show CDR1 as MNHEY and CDR2 as SMNVEV (reference sequence). The CDR3 sequence is 15 residues long. The CDR3 nucleotides are TGTGCCAGCAGTGCTTCCGGGACTCTTTCCTACGAGCAGTACTTC. As protein: CASSASGTLSYEQYF.

The J gene is TRBJ2-7, the V gene TRBV7-6; 12 positions agree with TRBD1. The junction had 8 bases not matched to a gene; V was cut back by 5 bases and J by 6 bases. The germline gives CDR1 SGHVS, CDR2 FNYEAQ. CDR3 length equals 15 residues. CDR3 residues: CASSPGGTGGGEQYF. The DNA for the CDR3 is TGTGCCAGCAGCCCGGGAGGGACAGGGGGCGGCGAGCAGTACTTC. The whole variable domain, filled in from reference TRBV7-6 and TRBJ2-7, reads GAGVSQSPRYKVTKRGQDVALRCDPISGHVSLYWYRQALGQGPEFLTYFNYEAQQDKSGLPNDRFSAERPEGSISTLTIQRTEQRDSAMYRCASSPGGTGGGEQYFGPGTRLTVT.

Here the CDR3 DNA reads TGCGCCAGCAGCCCCCGACTAGCGGGTGGGACCGGGGAGCTGTTTTTT. Protein sequence: CASSPRLAGGTGELFF. J is TRBJ2-2 and V is TRBV5-1; 10 bases match TRBD2. The trim removed 4 bases at V and 5 bases at J, leaving 8 bases unmatched. Germline V lookup: CDR1 SGHRS, CDR2 YFSETQ. The CDR3 is 16 residues long.

The genes are TRBV9 and TRBJ2-3; 14 positions agree with TRBD2. V was clipped by 6 bases and J by 3 bases; unmatched bases: 15. Germline V gene data show CDR1 as SGDLS and CDR2 as YYNGEE. The CDR3 is 19 residues long. The DNA for the CDR3 is TGTGCCAGCACCCCGGGGGGGGGACTAGCGGGAGCAATGACAGATACGCAGTATTTT. It codes for CASTPGGGLAGAMTDTQYF.

CDR3 residues: CASSQSATGAKNIQYF. Written as DNA, the CDR3 is TGTGCCAGCAGCCAGTCAGCGACCGGGGCCAAAAACATTCAGTACTTC. The chain links TRBV3-1 (or the pseudogene TRBV3-2) to TRBJ2-4, with D uncertain. Germline V gives CDR1 LGHDT, CDR2 YNNKEL (reference sequence). This CDR3 has 16 amino acids. V shed 3 bases and J shed 1 base, with 13 bases lying between them.

The rearrangement joins TRBV6-5 to TRBJ2-1; possibly TRBD2 for D (5 bases). V was trimmed by 5 bases and J by 0 bases, leaving 8 bases between them. Germline V gene data show CDR1 as MNHEY and CDR2 as SVGAGI. This CDR3 is 14 amino acids long. The CDR3 DNA reads as TGTGCCAGCAGTAGACGGGACTCCTACAATGAGCAGTTCTTC. Its translation is CASSRRDSYNEQFF.

The V call is TRBV5-1, the J call TRBJ2-1; D may be TRBD1 (6 bases). CDR1 SGHRS and CDR2 YFSETQ come from the germline V gene. V was cut by 1 base and J by 8 bases, with 10 bases left in between. The CDR3 length is 13 residues. CDR3 sequence reads: CASSLPTGHEQFF. CDR3 DNA sequence: TGCGCCAGCAGCTTGCCGACAGGTCATGAGCAGTTCTTC.

V usage is TRBV27 and J usage is TRBJ2-7, with 7 nucleotides matching TRBD2. Germline V lookup: CDR1 MNHEY, CDR2 SMNVEV (reference sequence). The CDR3 loop spans 14 amino acids. The junction had 7 bases not matched to a gene; V was cut back by 5 bases and J by 3 bases. In DNA, the CDR3 is TGTGCCAGCAGTCCCGGGACTACTGTCTACGAGCAGTACTTC. Its translation: CASSPGTTVYEQYF.

The CDR3 loop reads CASSIMGAGGAFGANVLTF. The DNA for the CDR3 is TGTGCCAGTAGTATAATGGGGGCAGGGGGCGCGTTTGGGGCCAACGTCCTGACTTTC. The chain joins TRBV19 to TRBJ2-6; 8 positions agree with TRBD1. The CDR3 consists of 19 residues. Losses at the gene ends were 2 bases for V and 3 bases for J; bases not matched to a gene: 12. Germline lookup yields CDR1 LNHDA and CDR2 SQIVND (reference sequence).

The rearrangement links TRBV7-8 to TRBJ2-7; 8 nucleotides agree with TRBD2. With 4 bases clipped from V and 2 bases from J, the junction kept 7 bases outside the gene matches. Germline CDR1 and CDR2: SGHVS and FQNEAQ. The CDR3 runs 15 residues. The CDR3 loop is CASSSPGGVTYEQYF. The CDR3 DNA reads as TGTGCCAGCAGCTCCCCCGGGGGGGTTACCTACGAGCAGTACTTC.

The chain uses TRBV24-1 and TRBJ2-5, with 11 bases that match TRBD2. Germline V CDR1 and CDR2: KGHDR, SFDVKD. The ends lost 4 bases at V and 5 bases at J; junction bases unmatched: 8. This CDR3 region has 16 residues. Here the CDR3 reads CATSEPGLAGRETQYF. For the CDR3, the DNA is TGTGCCACCAGTGAGCCCGGACTAGCGGGCCGGGAGACCCAGTACTTC.